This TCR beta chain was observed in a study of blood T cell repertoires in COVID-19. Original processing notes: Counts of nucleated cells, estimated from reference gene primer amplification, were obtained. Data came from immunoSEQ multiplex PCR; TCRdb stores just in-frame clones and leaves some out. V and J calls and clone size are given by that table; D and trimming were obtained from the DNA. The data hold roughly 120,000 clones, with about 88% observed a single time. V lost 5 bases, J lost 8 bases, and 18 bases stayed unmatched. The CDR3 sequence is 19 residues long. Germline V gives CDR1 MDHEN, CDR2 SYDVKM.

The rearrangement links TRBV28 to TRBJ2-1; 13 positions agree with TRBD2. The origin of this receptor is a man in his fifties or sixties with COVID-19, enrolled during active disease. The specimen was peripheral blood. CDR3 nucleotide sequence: TGTGCCAGCAGTCCCCCCCCTCTTGGACTAGCGGGGGCCTGGGATGAGCAGTTCTTC. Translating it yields CASSPPPLGLAGAWDEQFF.